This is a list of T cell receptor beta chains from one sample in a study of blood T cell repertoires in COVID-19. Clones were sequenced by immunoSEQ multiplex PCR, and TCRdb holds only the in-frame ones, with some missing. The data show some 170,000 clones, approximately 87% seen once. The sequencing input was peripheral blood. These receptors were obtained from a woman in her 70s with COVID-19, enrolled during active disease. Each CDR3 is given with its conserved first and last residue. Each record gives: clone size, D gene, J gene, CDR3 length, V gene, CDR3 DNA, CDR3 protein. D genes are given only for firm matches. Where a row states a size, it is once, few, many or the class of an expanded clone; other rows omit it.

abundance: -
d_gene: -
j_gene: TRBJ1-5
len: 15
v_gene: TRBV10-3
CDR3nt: TGTGCCATCAGTGAGTATACAGGAGACAATCAGCCCCAGCATTTT
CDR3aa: CAISEYTGDNQPQHF

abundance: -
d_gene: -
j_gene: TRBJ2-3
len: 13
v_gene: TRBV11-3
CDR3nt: TGTGCCAGCAGCTTAATCTCGACAGATACGCAGTATTTT
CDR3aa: CASSLISTDTQYF

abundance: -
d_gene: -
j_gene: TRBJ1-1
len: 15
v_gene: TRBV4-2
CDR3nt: TGTGCCAGCAGCGCCCAGGGGTTTGTGAACACTGAAGCTTTCTTT
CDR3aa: CASSAQGFVNTEAFF

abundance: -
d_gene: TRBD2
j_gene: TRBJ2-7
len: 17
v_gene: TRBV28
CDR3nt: TGTGCCAGCAGCTACCCGGTTCTGTCTAGCGGGACCTACGAGCAGTACTTC
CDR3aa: CASSYPVLSSGTYEQYF

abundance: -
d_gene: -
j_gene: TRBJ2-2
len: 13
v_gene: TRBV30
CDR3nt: TGTGCCTCCAGGGGTTCGAACACCGGGGAGCTGTTTTTT
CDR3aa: CASRGSNTGELFF

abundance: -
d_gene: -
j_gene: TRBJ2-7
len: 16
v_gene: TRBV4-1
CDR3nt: TGCGCCAGCAGCCAATTTTGGCGGGGCAAATCCTACGAGCAGTACTTC
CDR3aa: CASSQFWRGKSYEQYF

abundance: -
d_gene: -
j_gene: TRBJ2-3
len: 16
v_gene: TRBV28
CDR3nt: TGTGCCAGCCCCAAATCGGGATCCGGTCATACGGATACGCAGTATTTT
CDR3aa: CASPKSGSGHTDTQYF

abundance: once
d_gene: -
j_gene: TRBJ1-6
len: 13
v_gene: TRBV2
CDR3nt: TGTGCCAGCAGTGGGACAGTCGTTTCACCCCTCCACTTT
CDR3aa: CASSGTVVSPLHF

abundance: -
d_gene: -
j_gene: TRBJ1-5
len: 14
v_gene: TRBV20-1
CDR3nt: TGCAGTGCCAGTAAACAGGGAGAAGGTCAGCCCCAGCATTTT
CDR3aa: CSASKQGEGQPQHF

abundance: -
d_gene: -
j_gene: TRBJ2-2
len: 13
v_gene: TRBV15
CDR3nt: TGTGCCACCGGGGGACAAGTGATCGGGGAGCTGTTTTTT
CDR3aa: CATGGQVIGELFF

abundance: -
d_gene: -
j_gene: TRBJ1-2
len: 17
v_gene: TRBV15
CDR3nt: TGTGCCACCAGCAGAGAGATTAACAGGCTAGCTAACTATGGCTACACCTTC
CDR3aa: CATSREINRLANYGYTF

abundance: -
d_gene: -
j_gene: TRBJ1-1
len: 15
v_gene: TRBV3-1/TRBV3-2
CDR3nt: TGTGCCAGCAGCCAAGCCTGGGGACTACCGACTGAAGCTTTCTTT
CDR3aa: CASSQAWGLPTEAFF

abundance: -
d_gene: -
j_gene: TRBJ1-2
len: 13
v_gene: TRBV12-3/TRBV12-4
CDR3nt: TGTGCCAGCAGTTTTGGAGGGTTCTTTGGCTACACCTTC
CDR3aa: CASSFGGFFGYTF

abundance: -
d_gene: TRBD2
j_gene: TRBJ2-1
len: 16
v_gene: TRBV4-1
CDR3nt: TGCGCCAGCAGCCCCTTAACGGGGGGCTCCTACAATGAGCAGTTCTTC
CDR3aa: CASSPLTGGSYNEQFF

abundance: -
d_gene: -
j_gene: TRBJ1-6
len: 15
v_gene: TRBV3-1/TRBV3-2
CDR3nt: TGTGCCAGCAGCCGCTCCGGGGAGTATAATTCACCCCTCCACTTT
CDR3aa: CASSRSGEYNSPLHF

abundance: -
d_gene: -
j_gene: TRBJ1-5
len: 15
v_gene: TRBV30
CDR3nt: TGTGCCTGGAGTGCAGGATCTCAGGGAAATCAGCCCCAGCATTTT
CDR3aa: CAWSAGSQGNQPQHF

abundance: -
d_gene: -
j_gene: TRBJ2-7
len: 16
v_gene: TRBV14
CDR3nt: TGTGCCAGCAGCCAGAAACCTAGCTTAACGTTCCCAGAGCAGTACTTC
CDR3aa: CASSQKPSLTFPEQYF

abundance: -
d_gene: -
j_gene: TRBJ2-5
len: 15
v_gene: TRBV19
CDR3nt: TGTGCCAGTAGTATTCTAACACCGGGGCAAGAGACCCAGTACTTC
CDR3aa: CASSILTPGQETQYF

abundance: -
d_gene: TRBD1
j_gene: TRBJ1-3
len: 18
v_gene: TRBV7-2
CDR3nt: TGTGCCAGCAGCTTACGGGGGACAGGGGGTGCCGGAGGAAACACCATATATTTT
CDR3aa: CASSLRGTGGAGGNTIYF

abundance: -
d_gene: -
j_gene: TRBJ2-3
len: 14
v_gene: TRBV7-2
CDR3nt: TGTGCCAGCAGCTCGACAGTTAGCACAGATACGCAGTATTTT
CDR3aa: CASSSTVSTDTQYF

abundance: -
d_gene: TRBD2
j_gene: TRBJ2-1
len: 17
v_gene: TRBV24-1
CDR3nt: TGTGCCACCAGTGATTACGGACTAGGGGAGCGAGGAAAGGAGCAGTTCTTC
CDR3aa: CATSDYGLGERGKEQFF

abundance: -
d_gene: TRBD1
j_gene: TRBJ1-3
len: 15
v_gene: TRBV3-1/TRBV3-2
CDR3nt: TGTGCCAGCAGCTCGACAGGGACCTCTGGAAACACCATATATTTT
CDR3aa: CASSSTGTSGNTIYF

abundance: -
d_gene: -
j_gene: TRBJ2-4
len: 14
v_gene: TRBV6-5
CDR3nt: TGTGCCAGTCAACGAGACTTAGCCAAAAACATTCAGTACTTC
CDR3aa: CASQRDLAKNIQYF

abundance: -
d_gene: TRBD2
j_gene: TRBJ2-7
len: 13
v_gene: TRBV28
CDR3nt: TGTGCCAGCAGTAGGGACTATCAGTACGAGCAGTACTTC
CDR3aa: CASSRDYQYEQYF

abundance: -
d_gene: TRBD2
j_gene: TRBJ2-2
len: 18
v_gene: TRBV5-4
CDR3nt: TGTGCCAGCAGCTCAGGACTAGCGGGAGCTGGGCTAACCGGGGAGCTGTTTTTT
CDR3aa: CASSSGLAGAGLTGELFF

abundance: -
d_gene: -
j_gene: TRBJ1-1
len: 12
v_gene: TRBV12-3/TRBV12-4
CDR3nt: TGTGCCAGCAGCTTAAGGGGTGCTGAAGCTTTCTTT
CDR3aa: CASSLRGAEAFF

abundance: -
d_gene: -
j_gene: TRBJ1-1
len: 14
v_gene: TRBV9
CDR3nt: TGTGCCAGCAGCACTACCCAGGGAGGGACTGAAGCTTTCTTT
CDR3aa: CASSTTQGGTEAFF

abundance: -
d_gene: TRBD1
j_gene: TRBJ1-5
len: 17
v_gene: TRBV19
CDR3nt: TGTGCCAGTAGGACACGACCCCGACAGGGTCCATATCAGCCCCAGCATTTT
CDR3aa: CASRTRPRQGPYQPQHF

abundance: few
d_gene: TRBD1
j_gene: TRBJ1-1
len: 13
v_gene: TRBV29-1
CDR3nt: TGCAGCGCTGAGGGACAGGGGTACACTGAAGCTTTCTTT
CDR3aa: CSAEGQGYTEAFF

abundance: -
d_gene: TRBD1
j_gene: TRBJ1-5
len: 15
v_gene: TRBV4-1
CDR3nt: TGCGCCAGCAGCCAAGACAGGGGGTCGAATCAGCCCCAGCATTTT
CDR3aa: CASSQDRGSNQPQHF

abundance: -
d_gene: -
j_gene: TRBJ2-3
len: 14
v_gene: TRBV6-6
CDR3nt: TGTGCCAGCAGTTACTCCGGCCCGGGAGTTACGCAGTATTTT
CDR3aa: CASSYSGPGVTQYF

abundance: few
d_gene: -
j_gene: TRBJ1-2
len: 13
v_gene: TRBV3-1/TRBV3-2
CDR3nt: TGTGCCAGCAGCCATCCAGCGGGTTATGGCTACACCTTC
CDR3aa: CASSHPAGYGYTF

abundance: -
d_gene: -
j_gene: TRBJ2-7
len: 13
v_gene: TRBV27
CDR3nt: TGTGCCAGCAGCGGGATAATTGGGTACGAGCAGTACTTC
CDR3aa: CASSGIIGYEQYF

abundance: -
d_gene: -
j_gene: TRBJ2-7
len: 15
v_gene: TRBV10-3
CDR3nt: TGTGCCATCAGGTCTTCCCGGGACTCCACAACGGGGCAGTACTTC
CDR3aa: CAIRSSRDSTTGQYF

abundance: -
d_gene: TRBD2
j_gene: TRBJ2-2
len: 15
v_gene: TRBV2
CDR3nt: TGTGCCAGCAGTTCGACTAGCGGGTTCTCCGGGGAGCTGTTTTTT
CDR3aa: CASSSTSGFSGELFF

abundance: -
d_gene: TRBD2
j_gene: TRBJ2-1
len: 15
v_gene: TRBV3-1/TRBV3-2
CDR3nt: TGTGCCAGCAGGCCTATAGCGGGAGTTGATGATGAGCAGTTCTTC
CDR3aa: CASRPIAGVDDEQFF

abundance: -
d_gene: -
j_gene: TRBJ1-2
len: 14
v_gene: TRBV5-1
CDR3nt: TGCGCCAGCAGCCCCGACGGCGCGGACTATGGCTACACCTTC
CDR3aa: CASSPDGADYGYTF

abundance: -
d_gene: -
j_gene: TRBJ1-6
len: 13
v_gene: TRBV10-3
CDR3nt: TGTGCCACCAACACCCGGGACACCTCACCCCTCCACTTT
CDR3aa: CATNTRDTSPLHF

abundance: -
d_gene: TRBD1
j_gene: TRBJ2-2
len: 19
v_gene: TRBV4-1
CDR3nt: TGCGCCAGCAGCCGGATAGCTACCCGGGACAGGGGTACCACCGGGGAGCTGTTTTTT
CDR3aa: CASSRIATRDRGTTGELFF

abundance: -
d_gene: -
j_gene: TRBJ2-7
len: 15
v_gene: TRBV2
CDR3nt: TGTGCCAGCAGAGGATGGGGGCGGGAGAGCTACGAGCAGTACTTC
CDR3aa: CASRGWGRESYEQYF

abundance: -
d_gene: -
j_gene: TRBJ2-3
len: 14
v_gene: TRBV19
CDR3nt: TGTGCCAGTAGTGAAACAGGGTTCACAGATACGCAGTATTTT
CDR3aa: CASSETGFTDTQYF

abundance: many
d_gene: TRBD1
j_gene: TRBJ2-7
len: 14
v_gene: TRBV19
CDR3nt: TGTGCCAGTAGGCCGAACAGGGGGCCCTACGAGCAGTACTTC
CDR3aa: CASRPNRGPYEQYF

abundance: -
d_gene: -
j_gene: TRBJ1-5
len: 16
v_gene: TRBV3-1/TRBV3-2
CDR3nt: TGTGCCAGCAGCCAAGAATCAGGGTATAGCAATCAGCCCCAGCATTTT
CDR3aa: CASSQESGYSNQPQHF

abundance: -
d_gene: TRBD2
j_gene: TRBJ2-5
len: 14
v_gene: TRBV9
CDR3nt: TGTGCCAGCAGCCCGCGGTGGGAGGGAGAGACCCAGTACTTC
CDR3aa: CASSPRWEGETQYF

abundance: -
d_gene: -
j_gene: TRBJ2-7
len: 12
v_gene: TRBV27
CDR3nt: TGTGCCAGCAGTTCTCCCGCCCGGGAGCAGTACTTC
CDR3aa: CASSSPAREQYF

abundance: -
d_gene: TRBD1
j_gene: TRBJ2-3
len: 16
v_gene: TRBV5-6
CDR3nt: TGTGCCAGCAGCTTTAGGACAGGCAGGAGCACAGATACGCAGTATTTT
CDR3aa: CASSFRTGRSTDTQYF

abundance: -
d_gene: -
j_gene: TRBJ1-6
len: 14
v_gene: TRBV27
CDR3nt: TGTGCCAGCAGTTTTCGGACAGTGTATTCACCCCTCCACTTT
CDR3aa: CASSFRTVYSPLHF

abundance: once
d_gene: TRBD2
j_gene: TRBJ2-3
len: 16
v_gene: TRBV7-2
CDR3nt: TGTGCCAGCAGCCCAACCGGGACTAGCGGGAGCAACCCGCAGTATTTT
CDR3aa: CASSPTGTSGSNPQYF

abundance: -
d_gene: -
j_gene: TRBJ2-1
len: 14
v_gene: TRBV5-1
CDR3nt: TGCGCCAGCAGCTTGAGGACAGCCTACAATGAGCAGTTCTTC
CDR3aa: CASSLRTAYNEQFF

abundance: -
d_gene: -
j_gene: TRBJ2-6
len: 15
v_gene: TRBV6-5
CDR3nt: TGTGCCAGCAGTTTAGACTATGCTGGGGCCAACGTCCTGACTTTC
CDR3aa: CASSLDYAGANVLTF

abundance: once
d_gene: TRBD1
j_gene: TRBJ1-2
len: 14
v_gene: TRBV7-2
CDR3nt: TGTGCCAGCAGCTTGGAACAGGGGACCTATGGCTACACCTTC
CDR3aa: CASSLEQGTYGYTF